A selection of T cell receptor beta chains follows, all from one sample in a study of T cell clones after liver transplantation. The assay was immunoSEQ multiplex PCR, and TCRdb's table has in-frame clones only and misses some. This table holds roughly 80,000 clones, around four fifths found once. The source material was CD4+ T cells from blood, sampled 45 to 46 months after liver transplant. These receptors were obtained from a human patient who received a liver transplant. A share of the T cells may be of graft donor origin. CDR3s include the opening cysteine and the closing phenylalanine or tryptophan. Fields, in order: V gene, D gene, CDR3 length, J gene, CDR3 protein, CDR3 DNA. D genes are given only for firm matches.

TRBV28	NA	15	TRBJ1-2	CASSLTHRTNYGYTF	TGTGCCAGCAGTTTAACTCACAGGACTAACTATGGCTACACCTTC
TRBV29-1	NA	18	TRBJ2-1	CSVEDPYHLRGGYNEQFF	TGCAGCGTTGAAGATCCCTATCACCTAAGGGGAGGTTACAATGAGCAGTTCTTC
TRBV7-8	NA	13	TRBJ2-5	CASSLAGGGTQYF	TGTGCCAGCAGCTTAGCGGGGGGCGGCACCCAGTACTTC
TRBV7-2	NA	15	TRBJ1-5	CASTKLGQTNQPQHF	TGTGCCAGCACCAAACTAGGACAGACTAATCAGCCCCAGCATTTT
TRBV7-8	NA	12	TRBJ2-1	CASSETGNEQFF	TGTGCCAGCAGCGAGACCGGCAATGAGCAGTTCTTC
TRBV10-1	NA	22	TRBJ2-4	CASSERGGRDRKWTFLVRIQYF	TGCGCCAGCAGTGAGAGGGGGGGCCGGGACAGGAAATGGACTTTCTTAGTGCGCATTCAGTACTTC
TRBV18	NA	14	TRBJ1-4	CASSPNQENEKLFF	TGTGCCAGCTCACCCAACCAGGAGAATGAAAAACTGTTTTTT
TRBV2	NA	14	TRBJ1-5	CASSVDGKNQPQHF	TGTGCCAGCAGCGTGGACGGCAAGAATCAGCCCCAGCATTTT
TRBV18	TRBD2	17	TRBJ2-1	CASSLGLADSTYNEQFF	TGTGCCAGCTCCCTCGGACTAGCGGACTCTACCTACAATGAGCAGTTCTTC
TRBV6-1	NA	14	TRBJ1-4	CASAKGPSNEKLFF	TGTGCCAGCGCCAAGGGCCCGTCTAATGAAAAACTGTTTTTT
TRBV30	TRBD2	16	TRBJ2-7	CAWGGLAGGLEYEQYF	TGTGCCTGGGGAGGACTAGCGGGGGGCCTAGAGTACGAGCAGTACTTC
TRBV18	NA	16	TRBJ1-1	CASSPPGREGSTEAFF	TGTGCCAGCTCCCCCCCGGGTAGGGAGGGTAGCACTGAAGCTTTCTTT
TRBV7-2	TRBD2	15	TRBJ2-3	CASSLGGDGTDTQYF	TGTGCCAGCAGCTTGGGAGGGGACGGCACAGATACGCAGTATTTT
TRBV30	NA	13	TRBJ2-2	CAWRPGNTGELFF	TGTGCCTGGAGACCAGGGAACACCGGGGAGCTGTTTTTT
TRBV7-7	TRBD1	19	TRBJ2-6	CASGLTPGQGGSGANVLTF	TGTGCTAGCGGACTCACTCCGGGACAGGGAGGCTCTGGGGCCAACGTCCTGACTTTC
TRBV9	TRBD1	16	TRBJ1-4	CASSLNQGGIGEKLFF	TGTGCCAGCAGCTTAAACCAGGGGGGAATCGGAGAAAAACTGTTTTTT